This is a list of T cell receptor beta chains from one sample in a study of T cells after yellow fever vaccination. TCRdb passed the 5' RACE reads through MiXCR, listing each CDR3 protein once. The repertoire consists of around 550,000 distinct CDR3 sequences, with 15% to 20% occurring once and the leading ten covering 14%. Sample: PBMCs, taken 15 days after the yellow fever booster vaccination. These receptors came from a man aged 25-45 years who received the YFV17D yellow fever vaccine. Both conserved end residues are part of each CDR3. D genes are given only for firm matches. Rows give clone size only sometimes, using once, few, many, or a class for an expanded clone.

CASSLDFAETQYF	TGTGCCAGCAGCTTAGACTTCGCGGAGACCCAGTACTTC	TRBV7-9	NA	few	TRBJ2-5
CASSPQLAGGPDEQFF	TGTGCCAGCAGTCCCCAACTAGCGGGAGGCCCGGATGAGCAGTTCTTC	TRBV28	TRBD2	NA	TRBJ2-1
CASSWGRGAEELFF	TGTGCCAGCAGTTGGGGGAGGGGTGCTGAAGAACTGTTTTTT	TRBV27	NA	NA	TRBJ1-4
CASSPIKGKGDYEQYF	TGTGCCAGCAGCCCCATAAAGGGTAAGGGAGACTACGAGCAGTACTTC	TRBV7-6	NA	NA	TRBJ2-7
CASSPKGQGNSPLHF	TGTGCCAGCAGTCCCAAAGGACAGGGGAACTCACCCCTCCACTTT	TRBV6-5	TRBD1	NA	TRBJ1-6
CASTRRGAGANVLTF	TGTGCCAGTACCAGACGCGGGGCCGGGGCCAACGTCCTGACTTTC	TRBV19	NA	NA	TRBJ2-6
CASSRLERGQGTDTQYF	TGTGCTAGTTCCCGGCTTGAACGCGGACAGGGCACAGATACGCAGTATTTT	TRBV12-5	TRBD1	NA	TRBJ2-3
CASSSDVRTGGEAFF	TGTGCCAGCAGCTCGGACGTAAGGACAGGGGGTGAAGCTTTCTTT	TRBV7-6	TRBD1	few	TRBJ1-1
CASRGTSGRLEPSDFYNEQFF	TGTGCCAGCAGAGGGACTAGCGGGAGGTTGGAGCCCTCTGACTTTTACAATGAGCAGTTCTTC	TRBV28	TRBD2	NA	TRBJ2-1
CASNDRQTDTQYF	TGTGCCAGCAACGACCGACAGACAGATACGCAGTATTTT	TRBV28	NA	few	TRBJ2-3
CASSLGLAATFDTQYF	TGTGCCAGCAGCTTGGGACTAGCCGCTACGTTTGATACGCAGTATTTT	TRBV5-5	TRBD2	once	TRBJ2-3
CATSSTAGVKNIQYF	TGTGCCACCAGCAGCACTGCCGGGGTCAAAAACATTCAGTACTTC	TRBV15	NA	NA	TRBJ2-4
CASSFSSGISSYEQYF	TGTGCCAGCAGCTTTTCTAGCGGGATCAGCTCCTACGAGCAGTACTTC	TRBV7-2	TRBD2	NA	TRBJ2-7
CATSRNRGEETQYF	TGTGCCACCAGCAGAAACAGGGGGGAGGAGACCCAGTACTTT	TRBV15	TRBD1	NA	TRBJ2-5
CASSDPPEQFF	TGCGCCAGCAGTGATCCTCCGGAGCAGTTCTTC	TRBV10-2	NA	NA	TRBJ2-1
CASSYVAVNTEAFF	TGTGCCAGCAGTTACGTGGCAGTGAACACTGAAGCTTTCTTT	TRBV6-5	NA	NA	TRBJ1-1
CASSPGWGATGELFF	TGTGCCAGCTCCCCTGGGTGGGGAGCAACCGGGGAGCTGTTTTTT	TRBV6-2/TRBV6-3	NA	few	TRBJ2-2
CASSVRDKLTQETQYF	TGTGCCAGCAGTGTACGGGACAAACTAACCCAAGAGACCCAGTACTTC	TRBV25-1	NA	NA	TRBJ2-5
CASSRKPGLAGVRYF	TGTGCCAGCAGCCGCAAGCCGGGACTAGCGGGAGTGAGGTACTTC	TRBV6-1	TRBD2	NA	TRBJ2-7
CASSGLPGQGILETQYF	TGTGCCAGCAGTGGATTACCGGGACAGGGGATTTTAGAGACCCAGTACTTC	TRBV25-1	TRBD1	few	TRBJ2-5
CASSYSSGNTGELFF	TGTGCCAGCAGTTATTCTAGCGGAAACACCGGGGAGCTGTTTTTT	TRBV12-3/TRBV12-4	TRBD2	many	TRBJ2-2
CASSRRWTGGGEQFF	TGTGCCAGCAGCCGCCGTTGGACTGGCGGGGGTGAGCAGTTCTTC	TRBV7-8	TRBD2	few	TRBJ2-1
CASSLLGPDQPQHF	TGCGCCAGCAGCTTGCTAGGGCCGGATCAGCCCCAGCATTTT	TRBV5-1	NA	few	TRBJ1-5
CASSEDIYNEQFF	TGTGCCAGCAGCGAGGACATCTACAATGAGCAGTTCTTC	TRBV9	NA	few	TRBJ2-1
CSASPEGWDYNEQFF	TGCAGTGCTAGCCCCGAGGGTTGGGACTACAATGAGCAGTTCTTC	TRBV20-1	NA	few	TRBJ2-1
CASSLEGTEKLFF	TGCGCCAGCAGCTTGGAAGGGACAGAAAAACTGTTTTTT	TRBV5-1	NA	NA	TRBJ1-4
CASSPMGSGTDTQYF	TGTGCCAGCAGCCCAATGGGCTCGGGCACAGATACGCAGTATTTT	TRBV12-3/TRBV12-4	NA	few	TRBJ2-3
CASTKKGGARSYEQYF	TGTGCCAGCACAAAAAAAGGGGGGGCTCGCTCCTACGAGCAGTACTTC	TRBV11-2	NA	NA	TRBJ2-7
CASSVEASSYEQYF	TGTGCCAGCAGCGTAGAGGCCTCCTCCTACGAGCAGTACTTC	TRBV9	NA	few	TRBJ2-7
CASSLVGQSSFEQYF	TGCGCCAGCAGCTTGGTTGGACAGTCCTCCTTCGAGCAGTACTTC	TRBV5-1	NA	NA	TRBJ2-7
CASSVVYGEQFF	TGTGCCAGCAGCGTAGTATACGGTGAGCAGTTCTTC	TRBV9	NA	NA	TRBJ2-1
CSAFGQGSEKSTYEQYF	TGCAGTGCATTCGGACAGGGGTCAGAAAAGTCTACCTACGAGCAGTACTTC	TRBV20-1	TRBD1	NA	TRBJ2-7
CAIGVAGVNEQYF	TGTGCCATCGGTGTAGCGGGAGTCAACGAGCAGTACTTC	TRBV10-3	TRBD2	NA	TRBJ2-7
CASSLARDNNQPQHF	TGTGCCAGCAGTTTGGCACGGGACAACAATCAGCCCCAGCATTTT	TRBV6-5	NA	NA	TRBJ1-5
CASTGLLAGGEQYF	TGTGCCAGCACCGGACTATTAGCGGGAGGCGAGCAGTACTTC	TRBV6-2/TRBV6-3	TRBD2	few	TRBJ2-7
CASSLAYDGELFF	TGCGCCAGCAGCTTGGCCTATGATGGGGAGCTGTTTTTT	TRBV5-1	NA	NA	TRBJ2-2
CASIDGAKGNQPQHF	TGTGCCAGTATTGATGGGGCGAAGGGCAATCAGCCCCAGCATTTT	TRBV19	NA	NA	TRBJ1-5
CASSPKPSNEQFF	TGTGCCAGCAGCCCGAAGCCCAGCAATGAGCAGTTCTTC	TRBV7-9	NA	few	TRBJ2-1
CASSPGTGVVNEQFF	TGTGCCAGCAGCCCCGGGACAGGGGTCGTCAATGAGCAGTTCTTC	TRBV7-9	TRBD1	few	TRBJ2-1
CASSAPGRGVYEQYF	TGTGCCAGCAGTGCGCCGGGACGGGGAGTCTACGAGCAGTACTTC	TRBV6-2/TRBV6-3	NA	few	TRBJ2-7
CASSSVAGGRQTQYF	TGTGCCAGCAGCTCCGTAGCGGGAGGGCGGCAGACCCAGTACTTC	TRBV5-4	TRBD2	NA	TRBJ2-5
CASSSPPGRETQYF	TGTGCCAGCAGCTCCCCCCCGGGTCGGGAGACCCAGTACTTC	TRBV7-2	NA	NA	TRBJ2-5
CASSPQTSGELFF	TGTGCCAGCAGCCCCCAGACGAGCGGGGAGCTGTTTTTT	TRBV7-2	NA	few	TRBJ2-2
CSASRTSGRAADTQYF	TGCAGTGCCTCAAGAACTAGCGGGAGAGCGGCAGATACGCAGTATTTT	TRBV20-1	TRBD2	NA	TRBJ2-3
CAGGRGIRDEQYF	TGTGCCGGCGGAAGGGGGATTAGAGACGAGCAGTACTTC	TRBV28	NA	few	TRBJ2-7
CASSLIFIPSDIQYF	TGTGCCAGCAGCTTAATATTCATCCCCTCGGACATTCAGTACTTC	TRBV7-2	NA	NA	TRBJ2-4
CATQSLYEQYF	TGTGCCACCCAGTCTCTCTACGAGCAGTACTTC	TRBV25-1	NA	NA	TRBJ2-7
CASSSTGTPNTEAFF	TGTGCCAGCAGTTCAACCGGGACACCGAACACTGAAGCTTTCTTT	TRBV28	NA	few	TRBJ1-1
CASSLRLAGGSATENHNEQFF	TGTGCCAGCAGTTTACGGCTAGCGGGAGGTTCTGCCACCGAAAACCACAATGAGCAGTTCTTC	TRBV12-3/TRBV12-4	TRBD2	NA	TRBJ2-1
CASSLRWDEQFF	TGTGCCAGCAGCTTGCGGTGGGATGAGCAGTTCTTC	TRBV5-6	NA	many	TRBJ2-1
CASSLAYNVEQFF	TGTGCCAGCAGCTTAGCTTATAACGTTGAGCAGTTCTTC	TRBV7-2	NA	NA	TRBJ2-1
CASSLWGWTGELFF	TGTGCCAGCAGTTTATGGGGGTGGACCGGGGAGCTGTTTTTT	TRBV12-3/TRBV12-4	NA	NA	TRBJ2-2
CASSYGGRSYEQYF	TGTGCCAGCAGTTACGGCGGGAGATCCTACGAGCAGTACTTC	TRBV6-5	TRBD2	once	TRBJ2-7
CASNQDSGSETQYF	TGTGCCAGTAACCAAGACAGTGGGTCGGAGACCCAGTACTTC	TRBV6-1	NA	once	TRBJ2-5
CASSAGGLVLFSGANVLTF	TGTGCCAGTAGTGCCGGGGGACTAGTTCTTTTCTCTGGGGCCAACGTCCTGACTTTC	TRBV19	TRBD2	NA	TRBJ2-6